These T cell receptor beta chains were read from a single sample in a study of CD8 T cells in ankylosing spondylitis. One entry per CDR3 protein results from TCRdb running MiXCR on the 5' RACE reads. The sample has around 770,000 distinct CDR3 sequences; over 15% are singletons. Sequenced material: blood, either unsorted or a sorted T cell fraction (not recorded which). The receptors were gathered from a male donor with ankylosing spondylitis. The CDR3 runs from the conserved cysteine through the conserved F or W. D genes are given only for firm matches. Size tells how often a clone was seen (once, few, many) or the class of an expanded clone, and some rows leave it out.

.	.	TRBV20-1	TRBJ1-2	CSASLRSGFGIDGYTF	TGCAGTGCTAGTCTGAGATCGGGGTTTGGGATTGATGGCTACACCTTC
many	TRBD1	TRBV6-1	TRBJ2-1	CASSGDRVSEQFF	TGTGCCAGCAGCGGCGACAGGGTCAGTGAGCAGTTCTTC
few	.	TRBV27	TRBJ2-5	CASTSQPPSRTKRTQYF	TGTGCCAGCACGTCCCAGCCTCCGTCCCGTACCAAGAGAACCCAGTACTTC
few	.	TRBV4-2	TRBJ1-1	CASSQRGIAEAFF	TGTGCCAGCAGCCAACGAGGGATAGCTGAAGCTTTCTTT
.	.	TRBV18	TRBJ2-4	CASSPRGPQATGNIQYF	TGTGCCAGCTCACCCCGGGGGCCCCAAGCAACAGGAAACATTCAGTACTTC
.	.	TRBV5-1	TRBJ1-3	CASRMDSGNTIYF	TGCGCCAGCAGAATGGACTCTGGAAACACCATATATTTT
.	.	TRBV29-1	TRBJ2-7	CSAAGGREGYEQYF	TGCAGCGCCGCCGGTGGCAGGGAAGGCTACGAGCAGTACTTC
few	TRBD1	TRBV12-3/TRBV12-4	TRBJ1-5	CASRRGTGVAGQPQHF	TGTGCCAGCAGGCGGGGGACAGGGGTGGCGGGCCAGCCCCAGCATTTT
.	.	TRBV5-1	TRBJ1-4	CASSLGQSTNEKLFF	TGCGCCAGCAGCTTGGGCCAGTCAACTAATGAAAAACTGTTTTTT
.	.	TRBV11-2	TRBJ2-1	CASSFSASQRSPYNEQFF	TGTGCCAGCAGCTTCTCTGCTAGCCAGAGGAGTCCGTACAATGAGCAGTTCTTC
few	.	TRBV5-1	TRBJ2-7	CASRPFDYSYEQYF	TGCGCCAGCAGACCCTTCGACTACTCCTACGAGCAGTACTTC
.	TRBD1	TRBV20-1	TRBJ1-4	CSARPRQGGGEKLFF	TGCAGTGCCAGACCCCGACAGGGTGGGGGTGAAAAACTGTTTTTT
.	.	TRBV6-2/TRBV6-3	TRBJ2-5	CATGLPAPGVAQYF	TGTGCCACCGGACTACCCGCACCCGGGGTGGCCCAGTACTTC
.	.	TRBV4-3	TRBJ1-3	CASSQARSGNTIYF	TGCGCCAGCAGCCAAGCGAGATCTGGAAACACCATATATTTT
many	.	TRBV7-2	TRBJ2-1	CASSSTSGVGSEQFF	TGTGCCAGCAGCTCCACGAGCGGCGTGGGGAGTGAGCAGTTCTTC
.	.	TRBV12-3/TRBV12-4	TRBJ2-6	CASSSSDGQANVLTF	TGTGCCAGCAGTTCCTCGGACGGCCAGGCCAACGTCCTGACTTTC
.	.	TRBV28	TRBJ1-5	CASRSGGSNQPQHF	TGTGCCAGCAGGTCCGGGGGGAGCAATCAGCCCCAGCATTTT
.	.	TRBV4-1	TRBJ1-2	CASSQEAGTYGYTF	TGCGCCAGCAGCCAAGAGGCAGGGACCTATGGCTACACCTTC
many	.	TRBV5-1	TRBJ1-2	CASSPDSSYGYTF	TGCGCCAGCAGCCCAGACAGCTCCTATGGCTACACCTTC
.	.	TRBV9	TRBJ1-1	CASSVVDTEAFF	TGTGCCAGCAGCGTAGTGGACACTGAAGCTTTCTTT
few	TRBD1	TRBV13	TRBJ2-6	CASSANLDRVNSGANVLTF	TGTGCCAGCAGCGCGAACCTCGACAGGGTCAACTCTGGGGCCAACGTCCTGACTTTC
few	.	TRBV7-3	TRBJ2-7	CASSLTAGEGYEQYF	TGTGCCAGCAGCTTAACGGCAGGGGAAGGTTACGAGCAGTACTTC
few	.	TRBV4-2	TRBJ1-3	CASSQVSPASGNTIYF	TGTGCCAGCAGCCAAGTCTCGCCAGCCTCTGGAAACACCATATATTTT
many	.	TRBV15	TRBJ1-4	CATSRGRVGEKLFF	TGTGCCACCAGCAGGGGACGGGTGGGTGAAAAACTGTTTTTT
.	.	TRBV7-9	TRBJ1-3	CASSLDYGGNTIYF	TGTGCCAGCAGCTTAGATTACGGAGGAAACACCATATATTTT
.	.	TRBV29-1	TRBJ2-1	CSAQQGHNEQFF	TGCAGCGCTCAACAGGGACACAATGAGCAGTTCTTC
.	.	TRBV12-3/TRBV12-4	TRBJ1-2	CASSTSSQGSYGYTF	TGTGCCAGTTCTACCTCCTCACAGGGTAGCTATGGCTACACCTTC
.	TRBD1	TRBV27	TRBJ1-2	CASSPGTGLLIYGYTF	TGTGCCAGCAGTCCCGGGACAGGCTTACTCATCTATGGCTACACCTTC
.	.	TRBV20-1	TRBJ1-1	CSAIGGNTEAFF	TGCAGTGCTATTGGTGGGAACACTGAAGCTTTCTTT
.	.	TRBV7-9	TRBJ2-1	CASSWELPPYNEQFF	TGTGCCAGCAGCTGGGAATTGCCCCCCTACAATGAGCAGTTCTTC
few	TRBD1	TRBV6-2/TRBV6-3	TRBJ1-5	CASAKQGSNQPQHF	TGTGCCAGCGCCAAACAGGGGAGCAATCAGCCCCAGCATTTT
few	.	TRBV29-1	TRBJ2-7	CSPTSVGNYEQYF	TGCAGCCCGACCTCGGTGGGGAACTACGAGCAGTACTTC
.	.	TRBV27	TRBJ2-1	CASSSAGPVGYNEQFF	TGTGCCAGCAGTTCTGCGGGTCCCGTGGGGTACAATGAGCAGTTCTTC
few	.	TRBV5-1	TRBJ2-2	CASSLSAGSNTGELFF	TGCGCCAGCAGCTTGTCCGCAGGGTCGAACACCGGGGAGCTGTTTTTT
many	.	TRBV4-3	TRBJ2-1	CASSQDGGEQFF	TGCGCCAGCAGCCAAGATGGTGGTGAGCAGTTCTTC
.	.	TRBV12-5	TRBJ2-1	CASGLYEQFF	TGTGCTAGTGGTTTATATGAGCAGTTCTTC
.	TRBD1	TRBV24-1	TRBJ2-2	CAASDLLGTANTGELFF	TGTGCGGCCAGTGATTTGCTCGGGACAGCGAACACCGGGGAGCTGTTTTTT
many	.	TRBV3-1	TRBJ1-1	CASSQEGHGNDFRAFF	TGTGCCAGCAGCCAAGAGGGTCACGGAAACGACTTTAGGGCTTTCTTT
many	TRBD1	TRBV5-1	TRBJ1-5	CASSLGVGGEGQPQHF	TGCGCCAGCAGCTTGGGGGTAGGGGGCGAGGGTCAGCCCCAGCATTTT
few	TRBD1	TRBV7-8	TRBJ1-5	CASSLPRQGKGSSNQPQHF	TGTGCCAGCAGCTTACCGAGACAGGGGAAGGGGTCTAGCAATCAGCCCCAGCATTTT
few	.	TRBV3-1	TRBJ2-1	CASSQYIGEQFF	TGTGCCAGCAGCCAATACATCGGTGAGCAGTTCTTC
.	TRBD2	TRBV5-1	TRBJ2-2	CASSSGLALTGELFF	TGCGCCAGCAGCTCGGGACTAGCGTTAACCGGGGAGCTGTTTTTT
many	.	TRBV15	TRBJ2-7	CATSRDRVYEQYF	TGTGCCACCAGCAGAGATAGGGTCTACGAGCAGTACTTC
few	.	TRBV7-3	TRBJ2-1	CASSTNRQGLWAWNEQFF	TGTGCCAGCAGCACTAACCGACAGGGACTATGGGCTTGGAATGAGCAGTTCTTC
.	TRBD2	TRBV6-1	TRBJ2-7	CASTSPGTSGGKDEQYF	TGTGCCAGCACCTCCCCCGGGACTAGCGGGGGGAAGGACGAGCAGTACTTC
.	.	TRBV30	TRBJ2-7	CAWSVYGLQSYEQYF	TGTGCCTGGAGTGTATATGGTTTGCAGTCCTACGAGCAGTACTTC
few	.	TRBV5-1	TRBJ2-7	CASSLGGTGITYEQYF	TGCGCCAGCAGCTTAGGAGGAACAGGGATCACCTACGAGCAGTACTTC
few	.	TRBV24-1	TRBJ2-3	CATSDPTATSTDTQYF	TGTGCCACCAGTGACCCGACGGCAACGAGCACAGATACGCAGTATTTT
.	TRBD2	TRBV20-1	TRBJ2-5	CSARVERLGEGPAETQYF	TGCAGTGCTAGAGTAGAAAGATTGGGGGAGGGCCCGGCGGAGACCCAGTACTTC
few	.	TRBV5-1	TRBJ2-3	CASSLGYSDHTDTQYF	TGCGCCAGCAGCTTGGGGTACAGCGATCACACAGATACGCAGTATTTT
.	.	TRBV2	TRBJ2-7	CASSVDGGRIAYEQYF	TGTGCCAGCAGTGTGGATGGGGGGCGCATTGCCTACGAGCAGTACTTC
.	.	TRBV28	TRBJ2-1	CASSWTDWTYNEQFF	TGTGCCAGCAGTTGGACAGATTGGACCTACAATGAGCAGTTCTTC
.	TRBD2	TRBV6-2/TRBV6-3	TRBJ2-2	CASSYSSGRLNTGELFF	TGTGCCAGCAGTTACTCTAGCGGGAGGCTGAACACCGGGGAGCTGTTTTTT
few	TRBD2	TRBV4-3	TRBJ2-1	CASSQGVAGEANEQFF	TGCGCCAGCAGCCAAGGGGTCGCGGGAGAAGCCAATGAGCAGTTCTTC
.	.	TRBV9	TRBJ2-6	CASSVDRVPSGANVLTF	TGTGCCAGCAGCGTAGACAGGGTACCCTCTGGGGCCAACGTCCTGACTTTC
few	.	TRBV28	TRBJ2-5	CASSLRGRGWTQYF	TGTGCCAGCAGTTTAAGGGGGCGGGGGTGGACCCAGTACTTC
.	TRBD1	TRBV3-1	TRBJ1-1	CASSQERGQGMNTEAFF	TGTGCCAGCAGCCAAGAAAGGGGACAGGGTATGAACACTGAAGCTTTCTTT